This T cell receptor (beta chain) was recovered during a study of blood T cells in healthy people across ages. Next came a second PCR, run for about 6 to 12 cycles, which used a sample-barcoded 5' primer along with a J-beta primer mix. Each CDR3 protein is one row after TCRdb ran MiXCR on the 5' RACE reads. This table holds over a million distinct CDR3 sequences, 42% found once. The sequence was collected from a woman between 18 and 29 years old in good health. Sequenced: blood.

The CDR3 region is CASSYPSAQGGDTQYF. The CDR3 DNA follows: TGTGCCAGCAGTTACCCTTCTGCCCAAGGGGGAGATACGCAGTATTTT. The V and J genes are TRBV6-6 and TRBJ2-3; tentatively, D is TRBD1 (6 bases). Germline lookup yields CDR1 MNHNY and CDR2 SVGAGI (reference sequence). V was clipped by 2 bases and J by 5 bases, with 17 bases between them. The CDR3 length is 16 residues.